This entry is about one TCR beta chain. Its antigen is unidentified. The sample originates from a study of beta chain features in type 1 diabetes. Broader study findings: People with Type 1 diabetes carried modestly yet significantly shorter TCRB CDR3s in all four CD4+ subsets.

The study reverse transcribed the entire isolated RNA, so it sequenced expressed TCRB transcripts. Approximately 3.6 million reads, on average, came from each naive, central memory and regulatory T cell sample. Sequenced by immunoSEQ multiplex PCR; TCRdb stores in-frame clones only, minus some. Of 200,000 to 300,000 clones listed, roughly 20% are singletons. It was via CD45RO/CCR7/CD25/CD127/CD95/CD27 that CD4+ naive, central memory, regulatory and stem cell-like memory cells were sorted. This clonotype originated in a woman in her thirties or forties with type 1 diabetes. Sequenced sample: naive CD4+ T cells from blood.

CDR3 protein: CASSPTTGRGNEQFF. CDR3 in DNA: TGTGCCAGCTCACCCACGACAGGGCGAGGCAATGAGCAGTTCTTC. The J gene is TRBJ2-1, the V gene TRBV18, with 7 bases that match TRBD1. Looked up from germline, CDR1 is KGHSH and CDR2 is LQKENI. Unmatched junction bases numbered 8, after V lost 3 bases and J lost 6 bases. CDR3 length: 15 amino acids.